This T cell receptor beta chain emerged from a study of T cell repertoires in cytomegalovirus infection. The CDR3 covers 15 residues. Germline V CDR1 and CDR2: MNHNS, SASEGT. Trimming stripped 3 bases from V and 0 bases from J, with 6 bases between. This clonotype appeared many times. TCRdb re-called the reads through MiXCR, storing one row per CDR3 protein. The table records 630,000 or so distinct CDR3 sequences, roughly 24% of them present only once. This clonotype was obtained from a human donor in good health (CMV status not recorded). Some clones in this sample may be carry-over from other donors' samples. Sequencing used CD8+ T cells from PBMCs. The V call is TRBV6-1, the J call TRBJ2-6; D not certain. The CDR3 DNA is TGTGCCAGCAGTGACCCAGACTCTGGGGCCAACGTCCTGACTTTC. Its protein is CASSDPDSGANVLTF.